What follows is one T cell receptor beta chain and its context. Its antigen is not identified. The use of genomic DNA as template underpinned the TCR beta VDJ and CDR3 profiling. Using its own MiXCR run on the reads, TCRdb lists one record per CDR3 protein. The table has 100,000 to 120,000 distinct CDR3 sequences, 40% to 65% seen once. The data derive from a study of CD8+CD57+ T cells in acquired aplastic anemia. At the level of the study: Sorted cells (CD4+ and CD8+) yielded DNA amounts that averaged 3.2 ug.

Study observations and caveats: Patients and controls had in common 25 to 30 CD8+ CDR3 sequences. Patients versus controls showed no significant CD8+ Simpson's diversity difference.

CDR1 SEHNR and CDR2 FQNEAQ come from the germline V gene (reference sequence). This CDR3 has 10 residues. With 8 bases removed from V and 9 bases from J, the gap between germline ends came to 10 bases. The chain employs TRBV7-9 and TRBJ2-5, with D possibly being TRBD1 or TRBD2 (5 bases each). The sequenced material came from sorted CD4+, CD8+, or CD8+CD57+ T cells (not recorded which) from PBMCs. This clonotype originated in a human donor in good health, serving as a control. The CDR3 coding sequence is TGTGCCAGCGGGACCGCGGCCCAGTACTTC. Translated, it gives CASGTAAQYF. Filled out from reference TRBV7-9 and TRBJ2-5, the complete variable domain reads DTGVSQNPRHKITKRGQNVTFRCDPISEHNRLYWYRQTLGQGPEFLTYFQNEAQLEKSRLLSDRFSAERPKGSFSTLEIQRTEQGDSAMYLCASGTAAQYFGPGTRLLVL.